This T cell receptor beta chain was sequenced for a study of cytomegalovirus exposure and HLA in healthy donors. The CDR3 consists of 16 residues. Per the germline V gene, CDR1 is SGDLS and CDR2 is YYNGEE. V lost 0 bases and J lost 5; bases outside the gene matches: 6. Primers included in the PCR were 60 Vbeta and 13 Jbeta primers. TCRdb keeps only in-frame clones here, not all; method: immunoSEQ multiplex PCR. The sample includes roughly 150,000 clones, about 75% of them seen just once. Points on this clone: Its antigen is as yet unknown.

Overall study results and limits: Investigators reported some 150 TCR beta chains as tied to cytomegalovirus.

This clonotype originated in a man between 18 and 29 years old in good health and CMV-seropositive. The sequenced sample consisted of PBMCs. The chain joins TRBV9 to TRBJ2-4; 9 bases line up with TRBD2. In nucleotides, the CDR3 is TGTGCCAGCAGCGTAGAGGCGGGGGGGCTTGAAAACATTCAGTACTTC. Encoded protein: CASSVEAGGLENIQYF.